A selection of T cell receptor beta chains follows, all from one sample in a study of shared clonotypes between healthy human individuals. Profiled with immunoSEQ multiplex PCR; TCRdb holds only in-frame clones, not every one. The sample holds fewer than 1.4 million clones, more than 75% seen once. Sequenced sample: memory CD4+ T cells from PBMCs. Receptors originate from a man younger than 35 in good health. Some clones in this sample may be carry-over from other donors' samples. CDR3s include the opening cysteine and the closing phenylalanine or tryptophan. A D gene is named only where the DNA matches it firmly. Clone size appears in some rows only: once, few, many, or a class for an expanded clone.

-,TRBV5-1,16,-,TRBJ2-2,CASSLGDMVNTGELFF,TGCGCCAGCAGCTTGGGGGACATGGTTAACACCGGGGAGCTGTTTTTT
-,TRBV5-1,16,TRBD2,TRBJ2-3,CASYFGTSGDTDTQYF,TGCGCCAGCTATTTCGGGACTAGCGGAGACACAGATACGCAGTATTTT
-,TRBV7-2,14,TRBD1,TRBJ1-1,CASSPNRGGTEAFF,TGTGCCAGCAGCCCAAACAGGGGGGGCACTGAAGCTTTCTTT
-,TRBV2,13,-,TRBJ2-1,CAGREGLINEQFF,TGTGCCGGTAGAGAGGGACTGATCAATGAGCAGTTCTTC
-,TRBV7-9,17,-,TRBJ2-1,CASSSPPGLSAYNEQFF,TGTGCCAGCAGCTCACCACCCGGACTATCAGCCTACAATGAGCAGTTCTTC
few,TRBV2,16,TRBD1,TRBJ1-5,CASSRQGQMNNQPQHF,TGTGCCAGCAGTCGACAGGGGCAGATGAACAATCAGCCCCAGCATTTT
-,TRBV7-2,14,TRBD2,TRBJ2-7,CASSFSGRSYEQYF,TGTGCCAGCAGCTTTAGCGGGAGGTCGTACGAGCAGTACTTC
few,TRBV4-1,15,-,TRBJ1-3,CASSQDRDAGNTIYF,TGCGCCAGCAGCCAAGATCGGGACGCGGGAAACACCATATATTTT
-,TRBV5-4,14,TRBD1,TRBJ1-2,CASNSGTDPYGYTF,TGTGCCAGCAACTCCGGGACAGACCCCTATGGCTACACCTTC
-,TRBV7-2,16,-,TRBJ2-3,CASSLSPGKGTDTQYF,TGTGCCAGCAGCTTAAGTCCCGGGAAGGGCACAGATACGCAGTATTTT